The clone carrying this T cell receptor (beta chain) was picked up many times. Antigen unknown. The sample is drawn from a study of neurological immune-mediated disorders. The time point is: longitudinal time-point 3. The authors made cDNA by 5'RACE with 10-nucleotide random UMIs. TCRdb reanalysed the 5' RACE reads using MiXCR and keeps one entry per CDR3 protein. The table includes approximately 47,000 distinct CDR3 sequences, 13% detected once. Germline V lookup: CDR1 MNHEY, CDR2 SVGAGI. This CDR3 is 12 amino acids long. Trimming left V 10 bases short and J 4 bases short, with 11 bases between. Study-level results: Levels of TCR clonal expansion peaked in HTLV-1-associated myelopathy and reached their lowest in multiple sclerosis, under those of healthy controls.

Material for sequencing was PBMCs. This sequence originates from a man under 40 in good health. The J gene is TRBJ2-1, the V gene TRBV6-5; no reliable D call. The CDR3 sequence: CATRPMYNEQFF. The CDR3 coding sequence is TGTGCCACCAGGCCAATGTACAATGAGCAGTTCTTC.